Listed here are 7 T cell receptor beta chains from one sample, sequenced in a study of blood T cell repertoires in COVID-19. Here immunoSEQ multiplex PCR was the method, and the copy in TCRdb shows in-frame clones only, minus some. The table has about 84,000 clones, 70% to 90% seen once. Sequenced: peripheral blood. These receptors were taken from a man of 80 years or more with active or convalescent COVID-19.

The chain couples TRBV30 to TRBJ2-7, with 7 bases that match TRBD1. Germline CDR1 reads GTSNPN; CDR2 reads SVGIG (reference sequence). This CDR3 is 11 amino acids long. Losses at the gene ends were 8 bases for V and 4 bases for J; bases not matched to a gene: 5. The CDR3 coding sequence is TGTGCCGGGGACAGATCATACGAGCAGTACTTC. Amino acid sequence: CAGDRSYEQYF.

This chain links TRBV6-5 with TRBJ2-7, with D maybe TRBD2 (5 bases). Trimming took 6 bases from V and 4 from J, leaving 19 bases between them. The CDR3 sequence is 15 residues long. Germline CDR1 is MNHEY and CDR2 is SVGAGI. The CDR3 bases are TGTGCCAGCAGGGCTTTTGAGCGGTCCAGGTACGAGCAGTACTTC. Its translation is CASRAFERSRYEQYF.

This clone was picked up one time. The chain recombines TRBV2 with TRBJ1-2, with 8 positions matching TRBD1. This CDR3 region has 14 residues. Trimming took 3 bases from V and 4 from J; bases not matched to a gene: 4. Germline lookup yields CDR1 SNHLY and CDR2 FYNNEI. The CDR3 bases are TGTGCCAGCAGTGAGGGACAGGAGATCTATGGCTACACCTTC. This sequence encodes CASSEGQEIYGYTF.

The chain couples TRBV21-1 to TRBJ2-1; the table names TRBD2, a call not compared with the DNA. TRBV21-1 is a documented pseudogene. The CDR3 is made up of 17 amino acids. Here the CDR3 reads CASSKELAGNSYNEQFF. In DNA form, the CDR3 reads TGTGCCAGCAGCAAAGAACTAGCGGGTAACTCCTACAATGAGCAGTTCTTC.

This rearrangement joins TRBV19 to TRBJ2-1; no reliable D call. V was pared by 1 base and J by 7 bases, with 11 bases between. The germline gives CDR1 LNHDA, CDR2 SQIVND (reference sequence). The CDR3 consists of 14 residues. The CDR3 loop reads CASSIVGIQNEQFF. The DNA for the CDR3 is TGTGCCAGTAGTATAGTGGGCATCCAGAATGAGCAGTTCTTC.

The J gene is TRBJ2-2, the V gene TRBV2, with D possibly TRBD1 on 5 matching bases. Germline V lookup: CDR1 SNHLY, CDR2 FYNNEI. The V end was cut by 2 bases, the J end by 4 bases, with 11 bases between. The CDR3 is 15 residues long. CDR3 region: CASSELGVGTGELFF. The CDR3 nucleotides are TGTGCCAGCAGTGAATTAGGGGTTGGCACCGGGGAGCTGTTTTTT.

The chain recombines TRBV7-8 with TRBJ1-5, with D perhaps matching TRBD1 (5 bases). The V gene's germline CDR1 is SGHVS and CDR2 FQNEAQ. V dropped 5 bases and J dropped 5 bases, with 16 bases sitting between them. The CDR3 length is 15 residues. This chain's CDR3 is CASSTTRAGYQPQHF. The CDR3 DNA follows: TGTGCCAGCAGCACCACTCGGGCAGGGTATCAGCCCCAGCATTTT.